The T cell receptor beta chain described here comes from a study of neurological immune-mediated disorders. Whole-study findings and limits: HTLV-1-associated myelopathy had the most TCR clonal expansion, and multiple sclerosis had the least, less than healthy controls. CDR3 amino acid sequences found in expanded clones were never shared across subjects, suggesting private repertoires in all groups.

The cDNA came from 5'RACE, which used 10-nucleotide random UMIs. TCRdb ran MiXCR on the 5' RACE reads and lists one entry per CDR3 protein. The sample contains roughly 48,000 distinct CDR3 sequences, over 9.5% of which appear only once. Time point in this sample: longitudinal time-point 3. Unsorted libraries were prepared from 2 million PBMCs held at -80 C. This clonotype was seen repeatedly, ten times or more. The antigen is undetermined. The V segment lost 2 bases and the J segment 9 bases; nucleotides outside the gene matches: 7. Germline CDR1 reads SGHRS; CDR2 reads YFSETQ. The CDR3 spans 16 residues.

The sequencing input was PBMCs. This rearrangement joins TRBV5-1 to TRBJ2-1, with 14 bases fitting TRBD2. The receptor comes from a male donor with HTLV-1-associated myelopathy (HAM/TSP). The CDR3 region has the DNA TGCGCCAGCAGCTTACCTGGGACTAGCGGGGGCAGTGAGCAGTTCTTC. It encodes CASSLPGTSGGSEQFF. The variable domain in full, completed from reference TRBV5-1 and TRBJ2-1, reads KAGVTQTPRYLIKTRGQQVTLSCSPISGHRSVSWYQQTPGQGLQFLFEYFSETQRNKGNFPGRFSGRQFSNSRSEMNVSTLELGDSALYLCASSLPGTSGGSEQFFGPGTRLTVL.